The 20 T cell receptor beta chains listed next were all sequenced from one sample in a study of cytomegalovirus exposure and HLA in healthy donors. This PCR relied on a set of 60 Vbeta primers and 13 Jbeta primers. TCRdb's table, derived via immunoSEQ multiplex PCR, lists solely in-frame clones and lacks some. The sample lists around 64,000 clones, 75% to 90% occurring once. Sequencing was carried out using PBMCs. The receptors come from a woman aged 25-40 years in good health and CMV-seronegative.

The CDR3 DNA reads as TGTGCCAGCAGGGGACTACCCCCATTTTTCTACGAGCAGTACTTC. Translated: CASRGLPPFFYEQYF. The chain combines TRBV6-4 with TRBJ2-7; 7 nucleotides agree with TRBD2. CDR3 size: 15 residues. Germline V lookup: CDR1 MRHNA, CDR2 SNTAGT. V lost 6 bases to trimming and J lost 3 bases; unmatched junction nucleotides: 11.

In its sample, this clone was seen a few times. The chain combines TRBV6-1 with TRBJ2-1; TRBD2 might be the D (7 bases). Per germline, CDR1 MNHNS and CDR2 SASEGT. There are 16 residues in the CDR3. The V end lost 3 bases, the J end lost 2 bases, and 14 bases lay between the germline ends. The CDR3 protein is CASSDRGGPTYNEQFF. DNA of the CDR3: TGTGCCAGCAGTGATAGGGGGGGCCCAACCTACAATGAGCAGTTCTTC.

The chain recombines TRBV19 with TRBJ1-1, with TRBD1 matching over 7 bases. V shed 4 bases and J 10 bases; nucleotides not matched to a gene: 6. The CDR3 loop spans 12 amino acids. Germline-derived CDR1 and CDR2 are LNHDA and SQIVND (reference sequence). The CDR3 DNA is TGTGCCAGTAGTACCACAGGGGTCGGAGCTTTCTTT. Protein: CASSTTGVGAFF. Supplemented by reference TRBV19 and TRBJ1-1, the full variable domain reads DGGITQSPKYLFRKEGQNVTLSCEQNLNHDAMYWYRQDPGQGLRLIYYSQIVNDFQKGDIAEGYSVSREKKESFPLTVTSAQKNPTAFYLCASSTTGVGAFFGQGTRLTVV.

The J gene is TRBJ1-5, the V gene TRBV10-3; D possibly corresponds to TRBD1 (5 bases). V gave up 6 bases and J gave up 2 bases, with 17 bases separating them. The CDR3 contains 16 residues. Germline loops: CDR1 ENHRY, CDR2 SYGVKD. DNA of the CDR3: TGTGCCATCAGAGAGCGCGTAGAAGGGGGCAATCAGCCCCAGCATTTT. The encoded protein is CAIRERVEGGNQPQHF.

The V gene is TRBV21-1, the J gene TRBJ2-7; the table's D call, TRBD1, was not checked against the DNA. TRBV21-1 is an annotated pseudogene. There are 18 residues in the CDR3. The CDR3 sequence is CASSKGPSPRTVEYEQYF. CDR3 in DNA: TGTGCCAGCAGCAAAGGCCCCTCCCCTCGGACAGTTGAGTACGAGCAGTACTTC.

The chain carries TRBV19 and TRBJ2-7, with 12 nucleotides matching TRBD2. Per germline, CDR1 LNHDA and CDR2 SQIVND (reference sequence). The V gene end was trimmed by 2 bases and the J gene end by 7 bases; junction bases not matched to a gene: 9. The CDR3 length is 16 residues. The DNA of the CDR3 is TGTGCCAGTAGTATAAGGCTAGCGGGAGGGGTTTGGGAGCAGTACTTC. It specifies CASSIRLAGGVWEQYF.

The CDR3 region is CASSRPGLGSTDTQYF. The CDR3 nucleotides read TGTGCCAGCAGCAGACCGGGACTAGGGAGCACAGATACGCAGTATTTT. The chain recombines TRBV5-4 with TRBJ2-3; 8 bases align to TRBD2. The CDR3 runs to 16 residues. With V trimmed by 4 bases and J by 0 bases, 7 bases remained unmatched. From germline, CDR1 is SGHNT and CDR2 YYREEE (reference sequence).

V gene TRBV29-1 combines with J gene TRBJ2-1; 13 bases line up with TRBD2. CDR1 is SQVTM, CDR2 ANQGSEA, per germline. The trim removed 7 bases at V and 6 bases at J, leaving 18 bases unmatched. The CDR3 has 18 amino acids. The CDR3 region is CSAHVPGLAGPKANEQFF. For the CDR3, the DNA is TGCAGCGCTCATGTACCGGGACTAGCGGGACCGAAGGCCAATGAGCAGTTCTTC.

The chain combines TRBV7-2 with TRBJ2-5, with 15 bases matching TRBD2. The CDR3 sequence is 14 residues long. Trimming cost V 5 bases and J 12 bases; bases outside gene matches: 7. Germline CDR1 reads SGHTA; CDR2 reads FQGNSA. The CDR3 region is CASSRPGLAGGKYF. CDR3 DNA sequence: TGTGCCAGCAGCCGCCCGGGACTAGCGGGAGGCAAGTACTTC.

This clone was detected once. This chain links TRBV7-2 with TRBJ2-5; 7 nucleotides match TRBD1. Germline CDR1 and CDR2: SGHTA and FQGNSA. V was pared by 5 bases and J by 1 base, with 4 bases of the junction left unmatched. CDR3 size: 14 residues. CDR3 residues: CASSPRTGQETQYF. The CDR3 DNA follows: TGTGCCAGCAGCCCACGGACAGGCCAAGAGACCCAGTACTTC.

This rearrangement joins TRBV11-2 to TRBJ2-3; 8 bases align to TRBD2. The CDR3 is 14 amino acids. Trimming took 4 bases from V and 1 from J; bases not matched to a gene: 1. Germline CDR1 is SGHAT and CDR2 is FQNNGV. The CDR3 DNA reads TGTGCCAGCAGCTCGGGAGGGGGCACAGATACGCAGTATTTT. Its translation: CASSSGGGTDTQYF.

This clone was picked up one time. V is TRBV19 and J is TRBJ2-5; TRBD2 might be the D (6 bases). The end of the DNA aligns better with TRBJ2-7, so the J call may be wrong. The CDR3 runs to 14 residues. Per the germline V gene, CDR1 is LNHDA and CDR2 is SQIVND (reference sequence). The CDR3 loop is CASSGGSGPYEQYF. CDR3 in DNA: TGTGCCAGTAGTGGAGGGTCGGGTCCCTACGAGCAGTACTTC.

The CDR3 DNA is TGTGCCAGCAGTGACGGGGTGGAGGCCTACAATGAGCAGTTCTTC. Amino acid sequence: CASSDGVEAYNEQFF. The rearrangement joins TRBV6-1 to TRBJ2-1; D may be TRBD2 (5 bases). Germline CDR1 MNHNS, CDR2 SASEGT. Between the trimmed V and J ends, which lost 3 bases and 2 bases, there was a span of 11 bases. The CDR3 covers 15 residues.

This clone was observed once. The chain recombines TRBV7-3 with TRBJ2-2; tentatively, D is TRBD2 (5 bases). This CDR3 spans 16 amino acids. Trimming pared 4 bases from V and 4 bases from J, leaving 16 bases between. The germline V gene encodes CDR1 SGHTA and CDR2 FQGTGA. CDR3 DNA: TGTGCCAGCAGCTCAGCGACCACCCGGGGCACCGGGGAGCTGTTTTTT. This codes for CASSSATTRGTGELFF.

This rearrangement joins TRBV18 to TRBJ2-7, with 8 bases that match TRBD1. This CDR3 region has 14 residues. CDR1 and CDR2 (germline): KGHSH, LQKENI. V lost 3 bases and J lost 2; bases outside the gene matches: 3. CDR3 nucleotides: TGTGCCAGCTCACCGGGACAGGAACCCTACGAGCAGTACTTC. Translated, it gives CASSPGQEPYEQYF.

V gene TRBV2 combines with J gene TRBJ2-5, with D possibly TRBD1 on 5 matching bases. The CDR3 runs to 14 residues. Deletions cut 3 bases from V and 4 bases from J, with 12 bases between. Germline V gives CDR1 SNHLY, CDR2 FYNNEI. The CDR3 reads CASSDGHPGETQYF. In nucleotides, the CDR3 is TGTGCCAGCAGTGATGGACACCCCGGAGAGACCCAGTACTTC.

The rearrangement joins TRBV20-1 to TRBJ2-1; no definite D call. This CDR3 is built from 10 residues. V lost 3 bases and J lost 6, with 3 bases in between. Germline V gives CDR1 DFQATT, CDR2 SNEGSKA (reference sequence). DNA of the CDR3: TGCAGTGCTAGTCGCAATGAGCAGTTCTTC. This codes for CSASRNEQFF.

The CDR3 DNA follows: TGTGCCAGCAGTACAGGGGGCGCCTACAATGAGCAGTTCTTC. Protein sequence: CASSTGGAYNEQFF. This chain uses TRBV6-5 with TRBJ2-1; 9 bases line up with TRBD1. CDR3 length: 14 residues. CDR1 is MNHEY and CDR2 is SVGAGI in the germline V gene. V lost 5 bases and J lost 2; bases outside the gene matches: 1.

About this clone: Sequence at one end of the junction differs from germline and may be a read error. This chain connects TRBV5-1 to TRBJ2-4; D might be TRBD2 (5 bases). CDR1 is SGHRS, CDR2 YFSETQ, per germline. This CDR3 spans 16 amino acids. CDR3 sequence (DNA): TGCGCCAGCAGCTTGGGAAAGGACCTAGCCAAAAACATTCGGTACTTC. Its translation: CASSLGKDLAKNIRYF. Full variable domain (outside the CDR3, taken from reference TRBV5-1 and TRBJ2-4): KAGVTQTPRYLIKTRGQQVTLSCSPISGHRSVSWYQQTPGQGLQFLFEYFSETQRNKGNFPGRFSGRQFSNSRSEMNVSTLELGDSALYLCASSLGKDLAKNIRYFGAGTRLSVL.

The J gene is TRBJ2-1, the V gene TRBV7-8; tentative D call: TRBD1 (5 bases). The CDR3 contains 14 residues. Between the trimmed V and J ends, which lost 7 bases and 4 bases, there was a span of 14 bases. Germline CDR1 SGHVS, CDR2 FQNEAQ. The CDR3 DNA reads as TGTGCCAGCACCACCTCAGGGCAGTACAATGAGCAGTTCTTC. This codes for CASTTSGQYNEQFF.